Presented here are 30 T cell receptor beta chains from one specimen sequenced in a study of cytomegalovirus exposure and HLA in healthy donors. The study ran its PCR with 60 Vbeta and 13 Jbeta primers. Data came from immunoSEQ multiplex PCR; TCRdb stores just in-frame clones and leaves some out. Of roughly 150,000 clones listed, approximately 83% are singletons. Material: PBMCs. All receptors come from a woman between 40 and 55 years old in good health and CMV-seronegative.

This chain links TRBV5-1 with TRBJ1-2, with 7 bases matching TRBD1. CDR1 and CDR2 from the germline V gene are SGHRS and YFSETQ. The junction had 6 bases not matched to a gene; V was cut back by 4 bases and J by 3 bases. CDR3 size: 14 residues. Written as DNA, the CDR3 is TGCGCCAGCAGCCCGACAGGGTCGGACTATGGCTACACCTTC. It codes for CASSPTGSDYGYTF.

The V and J genes are TRBV30 and TRBJ2-7; 7 bases agree with TRBD1. The ends lost 5 bases at V and 2 bases at J; junction bases unmatched: 3. There are 12 residues in the CDR3. The germline V gene encodes CDR1 GTSNPN and CDR2 SVGIG (reference sequence). The CDR3 coding sequence is TGTGCCTGGTGGGACAGCCCCTACGAGCAGTACTTC. This gives the protein CAWWDSPYEQYF.

The V and J genes are TRBV14 and TRBJ2-7; D may be TRBD1 (6 bases). There are 13 residues in the CDR3. Germline V gives CDR1 SGHDN, CDR2 FVKESK. Trimming pared 4 bases from V and 4 bases from J, leaving 11 bases between. The CDR3: CASSPRQGYEQYF. The DNA of the CDR3 is TGTGCCAGCAGCCCGAGGCAGGGGTACGAGCAGTACTTC.

The chain is built from TRBV7-8 and TRBJ2-3; the D is unclear. Trimming took 0 bases from V and 0 from J, leaving 7 bases between them. The CDR3 is made up of 15 amino acids. Germline loops: CDR1 SGHVS, CDR2 FQNEAQ. The chain's CDR3 is CASSLAVTSTDTQYF. In DNA, the CDR3 is TGTGCCAGCAGCTTAGCGGTAACAAGCACAGATACGCAGTATTTT.

The V call is TRBV7-9, the J call TRBJ1-1; 8 bases are shared with TRBD1. The germline V gene has CDR1 SEHNR and CDR2 FQNEAQ (reference sequence). J lost 4 bases, V lost 3 bases, and 4 bases had no gene match. The CDR3 is 14 amino acids. The CDR3 is CASSFGQGGTEAFF. The DNA for the CDR3 is TGTGCCAGCAGCTTCGGACAGGGAGGCACTGAAGCTTTCTTT.

The rearrangement uses TRBV4-2 and TRBJ1-2, with D maybe TRBD1 (6 bases). The CDR3 consists of 14 residues. V lost 4 bases to trimming and J lost 4 bases, with 13 bases between them. Looked up from germline, CDR1 is LGHNA and CDR2 is YNFKEQ. The CDR3 DNA follows: TGTGCCAGCAGCCCAGGGGAGCTGCTCTATGGCTACACCTTC. Encoded protein: CASSPGELLYGYTF.

V and J are TRBV6-5 and TRBJ1-1; TRBD1 might be the D (5 bases). CDR1 MNHEY and CDR2 SVGAGI come from the germline V gene. The V gene lost 0 bases and the J gene lost 4 bases, with 15 bases spanning the gap. The CDR3 is 16 amino acids. CDR3 nucleotides: TGTGCCAGCAGTTACTCGAGCGGGGACGGGGGCACTGAAGCTTTCTTT. Its protein product is CASSYSSGDGGTEAFF.

V usage is TRBV6-5 and J usage is TRBJ1-1, with D perhaps TRBD1 (6 bases). Germline V lookup: CDR1 MNHEY, CDR2 SVGAGI. Trimming stripped 0 bases from V and 1 base from J, with 12 bases between. This CDR3 spans 16 amino acids. CDR3 DNA: TGTGCCAGCAGTTACTCGAAGGGGACACAGAACACTGAAGCTTTCTTT. Translation gives CASSYSKGTQNTEAFF.

The rearrangement links TRBV30 to TRBJ2-6; D perhaps matches TRBD2 (5 bases). Trimming stripped 1 base from V and 1 base from J, with 14 bases between. The CDR3 covers 17 residues. Germline CDR1 and CDR2: GTSNPN and SVGIG (reference sequence). The CDR3 loop is CAWSGRSPGSGANVLTF. As DNA, the CDR3 is TGTGCCTGGAGTGGGAGGTCTCCGGGGTCTGGGGCCAACGTCCTGACTTTC.

The rearrangement links TRBV27 to TRBJ1-2; TRBD1 might be the D (5 bases). V lost 0 bases, J lost 8 bases, and 10 bases lay in between. Germline V gene lookup returns CDR1 MNHEY and CDR2 SMNVEV (reference sequence). This CDR3 has 13 residues. DNA for the CDR3: TGTGCCAGCAGTTTATCCGGGCGGGGCGGCTACACCTTC. It is translated as CASSLSGRGGYTF.

The chain links TRBV11-2 to TRBJ1-2, with D maybe TRBD1 (6 bases). The V end lost 5 bases, the J end lost 0 bases, and 19 bases lay between the germline ends. The CDR3 totals 17 residues. The germline CDR1 and CDR2 sequences are SGHAT and FQNNGV. The CDR3 reads CASSHLSRTESNYGYTF. The CDR3 DNA sequence: TGTGCCAGCAGCCACCTCTCGAGGACAGAATCTAACTATGGCTACACCTTC. Full variable domain (rest looked up from reference TRBV11-2 and TRBJ1-2): EAGVAQSPRYKIIEKRQSVAFWCNPISGHATLYWYQQILGQGPKLLIQFQNNGVVDDSQLPKDRFSAERLKGVDSTLKIQPAKLEDSAVYLCASSHLSRTESNYGYTFGSGTRLTVV.

The chain carries TRBV5-4 and TRBJ1-6, with 7 bases identical to TRBD1. The CDR3 totals 14 residues. Trimming took 5 bases from V and 5 from J; bases not matched to a gene: 4. The germline gives CDR1 SGHNT, CDR2 YYREEE (reference sequence). CDR3 DNA sequence: TGTGCCAGCAGGAGACAGGGTAATAATTCACCCCTCCACTTT. It specifies CASRRQGNNSPLHF.

This clone was picked up a small number of times. The chain is built from TRBV19 and TRBJ2-1, with D possibly TRBD1 on 6 matching bases. V lost 5 bases and J lost 8, with 16 bases in between. The length of the CDR3 is 14 residues. CDR1 is LNHDA, CDR2 SQIVND, per germline (reference sequence). The CDR3: CASSLRLQGDEQFF. CDR3 DNA: TGTGCCAGTAGTCTCCGCCTACAGGGTGATGAGCAGTTCTTC.

The genes are TRBV2 and TRBJ2-7; D possibly corresponds to TRBD1 (5 bases). CDR1 is SNHLY and CDR2 is FYNNEI in the germline V gene. V was pared by 2 bases and J by 3 bases, with 8 bases between. The CDR3 spans 13 residues. The CDR3 sequence: CASSEWGSYEQYF. The CDR3 DNA follows: TGTGCCAGCAGTGAATGGGGCAGCTACGAGCAGTACTTC.

The sample holds a few counts of this clone. This sequence joins TRBV7-9 and TRBJ2-1; perhaps TRBD2 as D (5 bases). V shed 1 base and J shed 8 bases, with 12 bases lying between them. The length of the CDR3 is 14 residues. CDR1 and CDR2 from the germline V gene are SEHNR and FQNEAQ (reference sequence). The CDR3 protein is CASSLGGFPYEQFF. DNA of the CDR3: TGTGCCAGCAGCTTAGGAGGGTTCCCCTATGAGCAGTTCTTC.

J is TRBJ2-1 and V is TRBV7-9; 9 bases fit TRBD1. The V and J ends lost 5 bases and 3 bases, in that order; junction bases with no gene match: 2. The CDR3 is 14 residues long. The V gene's germline CDR1 is SEHNR and CDR2 FQNEAQ (reference sequence). The CDR3 nucleotides are TGTGCCAGCAGCGGGACAGGGAGCTACAATGAGCAGTTCTTC. Protein product: CASSGTGSYNEQFF.

This clone was seen a handful of times. The V and J genes are TRBV7-9 and TRBJ1-6; 9 bases map to TRBD1. V shed 3 bases and J 5 bases; nucleotides not matched to a gene: 2. The germline CDR1 and CDR2 sequences are SEHNR and FQNEAQ (reference sequence). The CDR3 extends over 15 amino acids. CDR3 coding DNA: TGTGCCAGCAGCTTGGGACAGGGAGATAATTCACCCCTCCACTTT. Translation gives CASSLGQGDNSPLHF.

The chain uses TRBV2 and TRBJ2-5, with 7 positions matching TRBD2. The CDR3 length is 14 residues. The germline V gene encodes CDR1 SNHLY and CDR2 FYNNEI. V lost 8 bases, J lost 1 base, and 7 bases stayed unmatched. The CDR3 DNA is TGTGCCAGCCAGCGGTCTAGCGGCCAAGAGACCCAGTACTTC. It codes for CASQRSSGQETQYF.

The chain couples TRBV5-1 to TRBJ2-1; 10 bases align to TRBD2. V lost 4 bases, J lost 5 bases, and 12 bases stayed unmatched. The germline gives CDR1 SGHRS, CDR2 YFSETQ. The CDR3 is 17 residues long. The chain's CDR3 is CASSGFPSGSINNEQFF. CDR3 DNA: TGCGCCAGCAGCGGTTTTCCTAGCGGGAGTATAAACAATGAGCAGTTCTTC. The complete variable domain, with remaining parts taken from reference TRBV5-1 and TRBJ2-1, reads KAGVTQTPRYLIKTRGQQVTLSCSPISGHRSVSWYQQTPGQGLQFLFEYFSETQRNKGNFPGRFSGRQFSNSRSEMNVSTLELGDSALYLCASSGFPSGSINNEQFFGPGTRLTVL.

The rearrangement joins TRBV6-6 to TRBJ1-5; possible D gene TRBD1, 5 bases. The CDR3 runs 16 residues. Germline loops: CDR1 MNHNY, CDR2 SVGAGI (reference sequence). Trimming left V 0 bases short and J 0 bases short, with 9 bases between. The CDR3 bases are TGTGCCAGCAGTTACTCGGGGGACTATAGCAATCAGCCCCAGCATTTT. It yields the protein CASSYSGDYSNQPQHF.

The CDR3 sequence is CASSVGGTAAYEQYF. In nucleotides, the CDR3 is TGTGCCAGCAGCGTAGGAGGGACAGCCGCCTACGAGCAGTACTTC. The chain joins TRBV9 to TRBJ2-7; 7 positions match TRBD1. The CDR3 consists of 15 residues. The V segment lost 0 bases and the J segment 2 bases; nucleotides outside the gene matches: 5. The germline gives CDR1 SGDLS, CDR2 YYNGEE.

V and J are TRBV6-5 and TRBJ2-5; perhaps TRBD2 as D (6 bases). Between the trimmed V and J ends, which lost 5 bases and 11 bases, there was a span of 15 bases. CDR1 and CDR2 from the germline V gene are MNHEY and SVGAGI. The CDR3 runs to 12 residues. CDR3 in DNA: TGTGCCAGCAGTAGTGGGCTAGCGAAGCAGTACTTC. Its translation is CASSSGLAKQYF.

The CDR3 spells CASSLQATNEKLFF. Written as DNA, the CDR3 is TGTGCCAGCAGCCTTCAGGCAACTAATGAAAAACTGTTTTTT. This chain connects TRBV14 to TRBJ1-4; D is undetermined. The CDR3 length is 14 residues. V was trimmed by 4 bases and J by 0 bases, leaving 6 bases between them. Per the germline V gene, CDR1 is SGHDN and CDR2 is FVKESK. Full variable domain (missing parts from reference TRBV14 and TRBJ1-4): EAGVTQFPSHSVIEKGQTVTLRCDPISGHDNLYWYRRVMGKEIKFLLHFVKESKQDESGMPNNRFLAERTGGTYSTLKVQPAELEDSGVYFCASSLQATNEKLFFGSGTQLSVL.

The chain links TRBV6-1 to TRBJ2-3, with TRBD2 as a possible D gene (6 bases). The germline V and J ends were trimmed by 6 bases and 5 bases, with 18 bases remaining between them. This CDR3 has 15 residues. Germline V CDR1 and CDR2: MNHNS, SASEGT. The CDR3 DNA sequence: TGTGCCAGCAGCCCGACCAGGGCCGGGGGAGATACGCAGTATTTT. This gives the protein CASSPTRAGGDTQYF.

The genes are TRBV19 and TRBJ2-1; 8 nucleotides match TRBD2. Germline V gene data show CDR1 as LNHDA and CDR2 as SQIVND (reference sequence). The length of the CDR3 is 14 residues. Losses at the gene ends were 3 bases for V and 6 bases for J; bases not matched to a gene: 4. The CDR3 DNA sequence: TGTGCCAGTAGTATCGGGGGGGCCAGCAATGAGCAGTTCTTC. The encoded protein is CASSIGGASNEQFF.

This clone was recorded only once. V is TRBV5-1 and J is TRBJ2-5; TRBD1 aligns across 8 bases. V gave up 3 bases and J gave up 4 bases; unmatched junction bases: 8. CDR3 length: 15 amino acids. The germline V gene encodes CDR1 SGHRS and CDR2 YFSETQ. CDR3 residues: CASSSNTGGLETQYF. As DNA, the CDR3 is TGCGCCAGCAGCTCCAATACAGGGGGGCTAGAGACCCAGTACTTC.

The chain joins TRBV5-4 to TRBJ2-3; D perhaps matches TRBD2 (7 bases). CDR3 size: 15 residues. In germline, CDR1 is SGHNT, CDR2 YYREEE (reference sequence). V was pared by 4 bases and J by 4 bases, with 16 bases between. The CDR3 sequence is CASSTLGGGPDTQYF. CDR3 in DNA: TGTGCCAGCAGCACCCTAGGGGGAGGGCCAGATACGCAGTATTTT.

The chain is built from TRBV27 and TRBJ1-5, with D maybe TRBD1 (5 bases). This CDR3 contains 13 residues. V lost 3 bases, J lost 6 bases, and 9 bases lay in between. From germline, CDR1 is MNHEY and CDR2 SMNVEV (reference sequence). CDR3 protein: CASSFGGTQPQHF. The CDR3 DNA follows: TGTGCCAGCAGTTTCGGGGGGACTCAGCCCCAGCATTTT.

This clone appeared a few times. The chain has TRBV18 and TRBJ1-1; 8 bases fit TRBD1. CDR1 and CDR2 from the germline V gene are KGHSH and LQKENI. Trimming took 3 bases from V and 1 from J; bases not matched to a gene: 7. This CDR3 region has 16 residues. This chain's CDR3 is CASSPDRGLQNTEAFF. DNA for the CDR3: TGTGCCAGCTCACCTGACAGGGGACTACAGAACACTGAAGCTTTCTTT.

This chain links TRBV5-1 with TRBJ1-3; D call uncertain. V lost 4 bases to trimming and J lost 0 bases, with 14 bases between them. The germline V gene has CDR1 SGHRS and CDR2 YFSETQ. The CDR3 runs to 16 residues. The CDR3 coding sequence is TGCGCCAGCAGCCTAATACCCCCCACCTCTGGAAACACCATATATTTT. Encoded protein: CASSLIPPTSGNTIYF.